The next 15 T cell receptor beta chains were all read from a single sample in a study of T cell clones after liver transplantation. Sequencing used immunoSEQ multiplex PCR; TCRdb keeps in-frame clones, though not all of them. The profile shows 68,000 or so clones, under 90% of them singletons. Sequences were derived from CD4+ T cells from blood, sampled before liver transplant. The receptors come from a human donor who received a liver transplant.

The V call is TRBV28, the J call TRBJ1-2, with 9 bases that match TRBD1. V lost 6 bases to trimming and J lost 4 bases; unmatched junction nucleotides: 15. The CDR3 has 17 residues. Germline-derived CDR1 and CDR2 are MDHEN and SYDVKM. The CDR3 coding sequence is TGTGCCAGCAGGGCCGGGACAGGGTATTTTCTGGGCTATGGCTACACCTTC. This codes for CASRAGTGYFLGYGYTF.

This rearrangement joins TRBV28 to TRBJ2-1; 14 bases align to TRBD2. The CDR3 is 19 residues long. V was pared by 10 bases and J by 1 base, with 15 bases of the junction left unmatched. The germline gives CDR1 MDHEN, CDR2 SYDVKM. This CDR3 is CATRSTSGRGGRSYNEQFF. CDR3 nucleotide sequence: TGTGCCACCCGATCGACTAGCGGGAGGGGGGGCAGGTCCTACAATGAGCAGTTCTTC.

The V and J genes are TRBV16 and TRBJ1-1; D is uncertain. Germline V gene lookup returns CDR1 KGHSY and CDR2 FQNENV. This CDR3 has 12 amino acids. With 4 bases removed from V and 5 bases from J, the gap between germline ends came to 8 bases. This CDR3 reads CASSPRGTEAFF. The CDR3 DNA sequence: TGTGCCAGCAGCCCCCGCGGGACTGAAGCTTTCTTT.

The genes are TRBV7-9 and TRBJ1-2; the D gene is possibly TRBD1 (6 bases). Trimming stripped 2 bases from V and 7 bases from J, with 14 bases between. Germline values: CDR1 SEHNR, CDR2 FQNEAQ (reference sequence). CDR3 length equals 14 residues. CDR3 in DNA: TGTGCCAGCAGCTTAAAGGGGGGCCGGGGTGGCTACACCTTC. Protein: CASSLKGGRGGYTF.

This chain uses TRBV11-3 with TRBJ1-1, with 8 bases fitting TRBD1. Germline values: CDR1 SGHNT, CDR2 YENEEA. Trimming removed 3 bases from V and 4 bases from J; junction bases left unmatched: 1. The CDR3 runs 13 residues. The CDR3 coding sequence is TGTGCCAGCAGCTTGACAGGGGTCACTGAAGCTTTCTTT. Protein: CASSLTGVTEAFF.

This clone is a singleton in its sample. The CDR3 nucleotides are TGCGCCAGCAGCTTGGGACAGGGAACCTACAATGAGCAGTTCTTC. Amino acid sequence: CASSLGQGTYNEQFF. The chain joins TRBV5-1 to TRBJ2-1; 7 nucleotides match TRBD1. The CDR3 consists of 15 residues. V lost 0 bases, J lost 2 bases, and 2 bases stayed unmatched. Germline V gene data show CDR1 as SGHRS and CDR2 as YFSETQ.

This clone was counted a few times. The rearrangement links TRBV18 to TRBJ2-1; 14 bases are a match to TRBD2. Germline V lookup: CDR1 KGHSH, CDR2 LQKENI. Losses at the gene ends were 3 bases for V and 3 bases for J; bases not matched to a gene: 10. The CDR3 sequence is 19 residues long. The CDR3 spells CASSPGWTSGRRIYNEQFF. The DNA for the CDR3 is TGTGCCAGCTCACCTGGTTGGACTAGCGGGAGGCGGATCTACAATGAGCAGTTCTTC. The variable domain in full, with the rest retrieved from reference TRBV18 and TRBJ2-1, is NAGVMQNPRHLVRRRGQEARLRCSPMKGHSHVYWYRQLPEEGLKFMVYLQKENIIDESGMPKERFSAEFPKEGPSILRIQQVVRGDSAAYFCASSPGWTSGRRIYNEQFFGPGTRLTVL.

V gene TRBV28 combines with J gene TRBJ1-3, with TRBD1 as a possible D gene (5 bases). Trimming took off 3 bases at V and 0 bases at J, with 6 bases between the two ends. The length of the CDR3 is 14 residues. Germline V gives CDR1 MDHEN, CDR2 SYDVKM. CDR3 sequence: CASSLDNSGNTIYF. The CDR3 DNA sequence: TGTGCCAGCAGTTTGGACAACTCTGGAAACACCATATATTTT.

CDR3 nucleotides: TGTGCCAGCAGTTTCCGGACAGCGAAAAACATTCAGTACTTC. Amino acids: CASSFRTAKNIQYF. J is TRBJ2-4 and V is TRBV2; TRBD1 is a possible D gene (6 bases). Trimming shortened V by 5 bases and J by 4 bases, and 12 bases separated the two germline ends. CDR1 and CDR2 (germline): SNHLY, FYNNEI. The CDR3 has 14 residues.

This clone was detected only a few times. Additional DNA sequences in this sample encode the identical CDR3. The genes are TRBV18 and TRBJ1-1; D call uncertain. Per germline, CDR1 KGHSH and CDR2 LQKENI. The CDR3 consists of 13 residues. V shed 3 bases and J shed 7 bases, with 12 bases lying between them. The CDR3 nucleotides are TGTGCCAGCTCACCCTCAGGCACCAATGAAGCTTTCTTT. Residues: CASSPSGTNEAFF.

Details on this clone: Its ends do not fully match the called genes, so a read error is possible. The chain links TRBV28 to TRBJ2-7, with 10 bases aligning to TRBD2. Germline V gives CDR1 MDHEN, CDR2 SYDVKM. The CDR3 covers 15 residues. CDR3 DNA sequence: TGTGCCAGCATTATAAGCGGGAGGGCCTCCCACGAGCAGTACTTC. Its translation is CASIISGRASHEQYF.

This sequence joins TRBV2 and TRBJ1-5; 7 positions agree with TRBD1. CDR3 length equals 14 residues. V lost 3 bases to trimming and J lost 5 bases; unmatched junction nucleotides: 4. In germline, CDR1 is SNHLY, CDR2 FYNNEI. CDR3: CASSEERGHQPQHF. The CDR3 region has the DNA TGTGCCAGCAGTGAGGAAAGGGGGCATCAGCCCCAGCATTTT.

This clone appeared a few times. This chain links TRBV2 with TRBJ2-1; D might be TRBD2 (6 bases). The germline V gene has CDR1 SNHLY and CDR2 FYNNEI. The CDR3 is made up of 15 amino acids. Trimming stripped 3 bases from V and 6 bases from J, with 15 bases between. The CDR3 nucleotides read TGTGCCAGCAGTGACCTCGGGACTTCATTCAATGAGCAGTTCTTC. This encodes CASSDLGTSFNEQFF.

J is TRBJ2-7 and V is TRBV5-1; 15 bases are shared with TRBD2. With 4 bases clipped from V and 5 bases from J, the junction kept 7 bases outside the gene matches. Germline values: CDR1 SGHRS, CDR2 YFSETQ. CDR3 length equals 16 residues. The CDR3 sequence: CASSHGLAGGPDEQYF. Here the CDR3 DNA reads TGCGCCAGCAGCCACGGACTAGCGGGAGGGCCTGACGAGCAGTACTTC.

The chain joins TRBV5-1 to TRBJ2-3; a weak D match, TRBD2 (5 bases). CDR3 length equals 16 residues. V shed 2 bases and J shed 0 bases, with 13 bases lying between them. Germline V CDR1 and CDR2: SGHRS, YFSETQ. In nucleotides, the CDR3 is TGCGCCAGCAGCTTCGTTTTTGGCGGGAGCACAGATACGCAGTATTTT. Translating it yields CASSFVFGGSTDTQYF.